A selection of T cell receptor beta chains follows, all from one sample in a study of blood T cell repertoires in COVID-19. Sequenced by immunoSEQ multiplex PCR; TCRdb stores in-frame clones only, minus some. The repertoire holds 39,000 or so clones, with roughly four fifths as singletons. Sequencing was done on a sample of peripheral blood. The source of these receptors is a man between 40 and 49 years old with active or convalescent COVID-19. Each CDR3 is given with its conserved first and last residue. The D gene is left open where the match is weak.

D: .
V: TRBV7-8
J: TRBJ1-1
CDR3: CASSLLREAFF

D: .
V: TRBV3-1/TRBV3-2
J: TRBJ1-3
CDR3: CASSLGPGVGNTIYF

D: .
V: TRBV27
J: TRBJ2-4
CDR3: CASTSKNIQYF

D: .
V: TRBV11-2
J: TRBJ2-3
CDR3: CASSLDYWGDYTDTQYF

D: TRBD1
V: TRBV10-3
J: TRBJ1-2
CDR3: CAISATGQGQKDYGYTF

D: TRBD2
V: TRBV4-2
J: TRBJ2-7
CDR3: CASSQGLPASGRYSYEQYF

D: TRBD1
V: TRBV9
J: TRBJ1-1
CDR3: CASSIGTVLMNTEAFF

D: .
V: TRBV12-3/TRBV12-4
J: TRBJ1-2
CDR3: CASSLVRGGYTF

D: .
V: TRBV3-1/TRBV3-2
J: TRBJ1-5
CDR3: CASSSDISNQPQHF

D: TRBD1
V: TRBV7-2
J: TRBJ1-2
CDR3: CASSSIRQGWKF

D: .
V: TRBV27
J: TRBJ2-7
CDR3: CASSQRGTYEQYF

D: TRBD1
V: TRBV5-4
J: TRBJ1-2
CDR3: CASSTGTGLLYGYTF

D: .
V: TRBV28
J: TRBJ2-7
CDR3: CASRSAGPSYEQYF

D: .
V: TRBV7-3
J: TRBJ2-1
CDR3: CASSFEAQREEQFF